Following are 19 T cell receptor beta chains from one sample sequenced in a study of PD-1 blockade in classical Hodgkin lymphoma. With no exception, relapse followed autologous stem cell transplantation in all patients, and brentuximab vedotin exposure varied. Sequenced by immunoSEQ multiplex PCR; TCRdb stores in-frame clones only, minus some. The sample shows 38,000 or so clones, around 87% of them seen only once. This specimen consisted of peripheral blood mononuclear cells (PBMCs), obtained at baseline. These TCRs come from a human donor with classical Hodgkin lymphoma.

V usage is TRBV29-1 and J usage is TRBJ2-7; D gene unclear. This CDR3 is 12 amino acids long. V lost 6 bases and J 2 bases, leaving 11 bases between the germline ends. CDR1 is SQVTM and CDR2 is ANQGSEA in the germline V gene. The CDR3 is CSVQHATYEQYF. DNA for the CDR3: TGCAGCGTCCAACACGCGACCTACGAGCAGTACTTC.

This chain joins TRBV10-3 and TRBJ2-2; 7 bases are a match to TRBD2. Per the germline V gene, CDR1 is ENHRY and CDR2 is SYGVKD. Trimming cost V 4 bases and J 6 bases; bases outside gene matches: 5. The CDR3 has 14 residues. CDR3 loop: CAISGDAGAGELFF. The CDR3 DNA follows: TGTGCCATCAGTGGAGACGCGGGAGCCGGGGAGCTGTTTTTT.

V is TRBV7-6 and J is TRBJ2-5; TRBD1 matches at 8 bases. CDR1 SGHVS and CDR2 FNYEAQ come from the germline V gene. The CDR3 is 14 amino acids. Unmatched junction bases numbered 6, after V lost 4 bases and J lost 5 bases. The CDR3 loop is CASSSRTGTETQYF. The CDR3 DNA sequence: TGTGCCAGCAGCTCTCGGACAGGGACCGAGACCCAGTACTTC.

The gene calls are TRBV21-1 and TRBJ2-7; the table gives TRBD2 as D, unverified against the DNA. TRBV21-1 is tagged as a pseudogene. The CDR3 has 12 amino acids. The CDR3 loop reads CASSKGSSPEYF. The CDR3 DNA follows: TGTGCCAGCAGCAAAGGGAGTTCCCCTGAGTACTTC.

For the CDR3, the DNA is TGTGCCAGCAGCGCCCGACTAGCAAAGAACACCGGGGAGCTGTTTTTT. Protein: CASSARLAKNTGELFF. The genes are TRBV9 and TRBJ2-2; TRBD2 agrees at 7 bases. The J segment lost 1 base and the V segment lost 3 bases, leaving 6 bases of the junction unmatched. In germline, CDR1 is SGDLS, CDR2 YYNGEE. CDR3 length equals 16 residues.

CDR3 nucleotides: TGTGCCAGCTCAGAGGGGATGGAGACCCAGTACTTC. It yields the protein CASSEGMETQYF. V usage is TRBV18 and J usage is TRBJ2-5; D assignment may be TRBD1 or TRBD2 (5 bases each). This CDR3 has 12 amino acids. V was clipped by 5 bases and J by 5 bases, with 9 bases between them. Germline V gene data show CDR1 as KGHSH and CDR2 as LQKENI.

This clone was seen once. The rearrangement joins TRBV9 to TRBJ1-2; D is unclear. CDR1 is SGDLS and CDR2 is YYNGEE in the germline V gene. The V end was cut by 0 bases, the J end by 6 bases, with 9 bases between. This CDR3 has 13 amino acids. In DNA form, the CDR3 reads TGTGCCAGCAGCGTAGTGGGAGGGCATGGCTACACCTTC. Translation gives CASSVVGGHGYTF.

This sequence joins TRBV27 and TRBJ2-2; 7 nucleotides agree with TRBD2. Losses at the gene ends were 5 bases for V and 6 bases for J; bases not matched to a gene: 15. This CDR3 is built from 17 residues. Germline CDR1 and CDR2: MNHEY and SMNVEV (reference sequence). The CDR3 protein is CASSNLRTSNRAGELFF. In DNA, the CDR3 is TGTGCCAGCAGTAATTTAAGGACTAGTAACCGCGCCGGGGAGCTGTTTTTT.

CDR3 sequence: CTAPETQYF. In nucleotides, the CDR3 is TGCACAGCTCCGGAGACCCAGTACTTC. This chain links TRBV20-1 with TRBJ2-5; D is ambiguous. Per germline, CDR1 DFQATT and CDR2 SNEGSKA (reference sequence). The CDR3 runs 9 residues.

V is TRBV14 and J is TRBJ2-1; 8 nucleotides align to TRBD2. The CDR3 length is 15 residues. CDR1 and CDR2 from the germline V gene are SGHDN and FVKESK. J was trimmed by 7 bases and V by 4 bases; bases with no gene match: 9. The CDR3 bases are TGTGCCAGCAGCCTTCAAGCGGGAGTTTCGAATGAGCAGTTCTTC. Amino acid sequence: CASSLQAGVSNEQFF.

The chain joins TRBV2 to TRBJ2-3, with unresolved D. The CDR3 has 15 amino acids. V lost 0 bases, J lost 5 bases, and 12 bases lay in between. CDR1 SNHLY and CDR2 FYNNEI come from the germline V gene. The CDR3, as DNA: TGTGCCAGCAGTGAAGCTACACCCTCATTAGATACGCAGTATTTT. It is translated as CASSEATPSLDTQYF.

The rearrangement uses TRBV15 and TRBJ2-1, with TRBD2 matching over 10 bases. The CDR3 length is 17 residues. J lost 7 bases, V lost 0 bases, and 9 bases had no gene match. Germline V gene lookup returns CDR1 LNHNV and CDR2 YYDKDF (reference sequence). The CDR3 bases are TGTGCCACCAGCAGAGAAAAAGCGGGGGGGCCCGGTAATGAGCAGTTCTTC. Protein: CATSREKAGGPGNEQFF.

The chain uses TRBV18 and TRBJ1-2; 8 bases agree with TRBD1. The V segment lost 4 bases and the J segment 6 bases; nucleotides outside the gene matches: 7. From germline, CDR1 is KGHSH and CDR2 LQKENI. The length of the CDR3 is 14 residues. Written as DNA, the CDR3 is TGTGCCAGCTCACAAGGCAGGGGGCAAGATGGCTACACCTTC. As protein: CASSQGRGQDGYTF.

The V call is TRBV11-2, the J call TRBJ1-1; D gene uncertain. V was shortened by 8 bases and J by 4 bases, with 8 bases between the two germline ends. Germline CDR1 is SGHAT and CDR2 is FQNNGV. The length of the CDR3 is 11 residues. Here the CDR3 reads CASGQSTEAFF. The CDR3 DNA follows: TGTGCCAGCGGTCAGAGCACTGAAGCTTTCTTT.

V is TRBV27 and J is TRBJ2-7, with 7 bases lining up with TRBD2. Germline trimming cut 5 bases from V and 6 bases from J; bases unmatched to any gene: 7. The germline CDR1 and CDR2 sequences are MNHEY and SMNVEV (reference sequence). The CDR3 covers 13 residues. CDR3 nucleotides: TGTGCCAGCAGTCTTTTCACGGGAGGCGAGCAGTACTTC. Protein product: CASSLFTGGEQYF.

This rearrangement joins TRBV6-5 to TRBJ1-1; D gene ambiguous. Trimming shortened V by 6 bases and J by 7 bases, and 9 bases separated the two germline ends. Germline-derived CDR1 and CDR2 are MNHEY and SVGAGI. The CDR3 covers 11 residues. CDR3 loop: CASSREGEAFF. The CDR3 coding sequence is TGTGCCAGCAGCCGGGAGGGTGAAGCTTTCTTT.

The rearrangement joins TRBV28 to TRBJ2-3; TRBD2 matches 9 bases. The trim removed 3 bases at V and 5 bases at J, leaving 6 bases unmatched. CDR1 is MDHEN and CDR2 is SYDVKM in the germline V gene. The CDR3 contains 15 residues. CDR3 DNA: TGTGCCAGCAGTTTGATGGCGGGAGGGGAAGATACGCAGTATTTT. Encoded protein: CASSLMAGGEDTQYF.

This chain uses TRBV19 with TRBJ2-5, with D perhaps TRBD1 or TRBD2 (5 bases each). This CDR3 has 13 residues. Per the germline V gene, CDR1 is LNHDA and CDR2 is SQIVND (reference sequence). V was clipped by 5 bases and J by 2 bases, with 9 bases between them. CDR3 in amino acids: CASSGTFQETQYF. In DNA, the CDR3 is TGTGCCAGTAGTGGGACCTTTCAAGAGACCCAGTACTTC.

CDR3: CASSIPNRGQETQYF. The CDR3 DNA reads TGTGCCAGTAGTATCCCGAACAGGGGCCAAGAGACCCAGTACTTC. The chain links TRBV19 to TRBJ2-5; TRBD1 aligns across 7 bases. CDR1 and CDR2 from the germline V gene are LNHDA and SQIVND (reference sequence). CDR3 size: 15 residues. J lost 1 base, V lost 3 bases, and 5 bases had no gene match.